A single sample gave rise to the 32 T cell receptor beta chains below, sequenced in a study of breast tumors, draining lymph nodes, adjacent tissues. One entry per CDR3 protein results from TCRdb running MiXCR on the multiplex PCR reads. The repertoire holds some 200,000 distinct CDR3 sequences, with about 32% as singletons. Samples came from axillary lymph nodes draining the breast cancer. The sequenced sample consisted of axillary lymph node tissue. The receptors come from a female donor with breast cancer. Some clones in this sample may be carry-over from other donors' samples.

The chain carries TRBV4-2 and TRBJ2-7, with TRBD1 matching 10 bases. Germline V gene sequence: CDR1 LGHNA, CDR2 YNFKEQ. The CDR3 contains 16 residues. The V and J ends lost 4 bases and 2 bases, in that order; junction bases with no gene match: 8. The CDR3 region has the DNA TGTGCCAGCAGCCCCGCCCGGGACAGGGGTCCCTACGAGCAGTACTTC. Translated: CASSPARDRGPYEQYF.

This rearrangement joins TRBV5-1 to TRBJ2-1; D is uncertain. V was shortened by 2 bases and J by 1 base, with 13 bases between the two germline ends. CDR3 size: 16 residues. The germline V gene has CDR1 SGHRS and CDR2 YFSETQ. In nucleotides, the CDR3 is TGCGCCAGCAGCTTAGGTTCGGAGACTTCCTACAATGAGCAGTTCTTC. Residues: CASSLGSETSYNEQFF.

The chain carries TRBV7-3 and TRBJ1-4, with a possible D match to TRBD1 (6 bases). Germline loops: CDR1 SGHTA, CDR2 FQGTGA. The CDR3 sequence is 16 residues long. V lost 5 bases to trimming and J lost 7 bases, with 20 bases between them. The CDR3 nucleotides read TGTGCCAGCAGCGCACCTAGAGGGGGGCTAAGTGAAAAACTGTTTTTT. As protein: CASSAPRGGLSEKLFF.

The chain links TRBV5-1 to TRBJ2-1; the D gene could be TRBD1 or TRBD2 (5 bases each). Per germline, CDR1 SGHRS and CDR2 YFSETQ. V was trimmed by 9 bases and J by 8 bases, leaving 27 bases between them. CDR3 length: 16 residues. This chain's CDR3 is CANSWSRGQGVDEQFF. The CDR3 DNA reads as TGCGCCAATAGCTGGTCCCGTGGGCAGGGAGTCGATGAGCAGTTCTTC. The complete variable domain, with remaining parts taken from reference TRBV5-1 and TRBJ2-1, reads KAGVTQTPRYLIKTRGQQVTLSCSPISGHRSVSWYQQTPGQGLQFLFEYFSETQRNKGNFPGRFSGRQFSNSRSEMNVSTLELGDSALYLCANSWSRGQGVDEQFFGPGTRLTVL.

The chain recombines TRBV27 with TRBJ2-5, with 8 bases lining up with TRBD2. The ends lost 3 bases at V and 1 base at J; junction bases unmatched: 19. This CDR3 has 20 amino acids. Germline CDR1 and CDR2: MNHEY and SMNVEV (reference sequence). The CDR3 sequence: CASSFRGGGSGTIIQETQYF. The CDR3 nucleotides read TGTGCCAGCAGTTTTCGGGGCGGGGGTAGCGGGACAATAATCCAAGAGACCCAGTACTTC.

This clonotype has just a few counts. The chain recombines TRBV30 with TRBJ2-2; a weak D match, TRBD1 (6 bases). The V gene lost 0 bases and the J gene lost 4 bases, with 9 bases spanning the gap. CDR1 and CDR2 (germline): GTSNPN, SVGIG (reference sequence). The CDR3 covers 14 residues. CDR3 DNA: TGTGCCTGGAGTGTAATGGGGGCCACCGGGGAGCTGTTTTTT. Its protein product is CAWSVMGATGELFF.

Regarding this clonotype: A much larger clone differs by one base, so this may be a read error. CDR3 sequence reads: CASSVTGVSYEQPF. CDR3 DNA sequence: TGTGCCAGCAGCGTCACCGGGGTCTCCTACGAGCAGCCCTTC. The chain uses TRBV9 and TRBJ2-7; a possible D gene is TRBD2 (5 bases). CDR1 SGDLS and CDR2 YYNGEE come from the germline V gene. CDR3 length: 14 residues.

The chain couples TRBV30 to TRBJ1-1; D is undetermined. The V end lost 0 bases, the J end lost 5 bases, and 16 bases lay between the germline ends. The CDR3 runs 15 residues. Germline V lookup: CDR1 GTSNPN, CDR2 SVGIG (reference sequence). The CDR3 sequence is CAWSVPPVRNTEAFF. CDR3 in DNA: TGTGCCTGGAGTGTACCCCCAGTTAGGAATACTGAAGCTTTCTTT. Based on the CDR3 plus reference TRBV30 and TRBJ1-1, the full variable domain is SQTIHQWPATLVQPVGSPLSLECTVEGTSNPNLYWYRQAAGRGLQLLFYSVGIGQISSEVPQNLSASRPQDRQFILSSKKLLLSDSGFYLCAWSVPPVRNTEAFFGQGTRLTVV.

On this clonotype itself: A read error may explain this, as a much larger clone is one base away. This is likely a read error, given that the CDR3 carries no conserved phenylalanine or tryptophan at its end. The chain links TRBV7-3 to TRBJ2-1; 7 bases match TRBD1. Losses at the gene ends were 5 bases for V and 2 bases for J; bases not matched to a gene: 3. The CDR3 runs 14 residues. Germline V CDR1 and CDR2: SGHTA, FQGTGA. In DNA form, the CDR3 reads TGTGCCAGCAGCCTGGGACAGCCCTACAATGAGCAGTTCCTC. This sequence encodes CASSLGQPYNEQFL.

This chain joins TRBV11-2 and TRBJ1-2; 8 nucleotides match TRBD1. J lost 12 bases, V lost 6 bases, and 15 bases had no gene match. The CDR3 spans 14 residues. Germline CDR1 reads SGHAT; CDR2 reads FQNNGV. The CDR3 spells CASRPAQGARGNTF. The DNA for the CDR3 is TGTGCCAGCAGGCCGGCCCAGGGGGCAAGGGGAAACACCTTC.

This clonotype was counted at least ten times. The rearrangement links TRBV7-9 to TRBJ1-2; TRBD1 is a possible D gene (5 bases). The ends were cut back, 4 bases at V and 4 bases at J, with 13 bases in the middle. From germline, CDR1 is SEHNR and CDR2 FQNEAQ (reference sequence). This CDR3 has 14 amino acids. The CDR3 coding sequence is TGTGCCAGCAGCTCCCTATTAGACAGCTATGGCTACACCTTC. Protein: CASSSLLDSYGYTF.

This clonotype was found many times. As DNA, the CDR3 is TGTGCCAGCAGCAACGGACTAGCGGGGCTCGAAGAGACCCAGTACTTC. Amino acids: CASSNGLAGLEETQYF. J is TRBJ2-5 and V is TRBV5-4; 12 bases align to TRBD2. The trim removed 4 bases at V and 3 bases at J, leaving 7 bases unmatched. Germline-derived CDR1 and CDR2 are SGHNT and YYREEE (reference sequence). The CDR3 runs 16 residues.

This clonotype was seen ten or more times. The chain is built from TRBV2 and TRBJ2-3; D gene uncertain. CDR3 length: 12 residues. Trimming took off 7 bases at V and 1 base at J, with 6 bases between the two ends. The germline V gene encodes CDR1 SNHLY and CDR2 FYNNEI. CDR3 loop: CASNGGTDTQYF. Here the CDR3 DNA reads TGTGCCAGCAATGGCGGCACAGATACGCAGTATTTT.

This clonotype was recorded many times. The genes are TRBV20-1 and TRBJ2-1, with TRBD2 as a possible D gene (6 bases). Germline V lookup: CDR1 DFQATT, CDR2 SNEGSKA (reference sequence). This CDR3 spans 17 amino acids. Trimming left V 3 bases short and J 7 bases short, with 25 bases between. The CDR3 bases are TGCAGTGCTAGCCCCCTGGGCGGGGACCCTACTAAGAATGAGCAGTTCTTC. Its protein product is CSASPLGGDPTKNEQFF.

The chain carries TRBV5-1 and TRBJ1-5, with D possibly TRBD1 on 5 matching bases. In germline, CDR1 is SGHRS, CDR2 YFSETQ. The CDR3 consists of 13 residues. V was shortened by 5 bases and J by 14 bases, with 20 bases between the two germline ends. The CDR3 DNA reads TGCGCCAGCAGAGGACTGGGGGGAACTTACGAGCATTTT. Residues: CASRGLGGTYEHF.

This clonotype showed up many times. The chain carries TRBV20-1 and TRBJ2-3; 8 bases line up with TRBD2. This CDR3 spans 14 amino acids. V lost 0 bases to trimming and J lost 3 bases; unmatched junction nucleotides: 2. The germline gives CDR1 DFQATT, CDR2 SNEGSKA (reference sequence). The CDR3 DNA sequence: TGCAGTGCTAGAGAAGGGACTAGAACAGATACGCAGTATTTT. It translates to CSAREGTRTDTQYF.

This clonotype was detected many times. This sequence joins TRBV10-3 and TRBJ1-3; possible D gene TRBD1, 5 bases. Trimming removed 6 bases from V and 1 base from J, with 16 bases in between. This CDR3 comprises 16 residues. The germline V gene encodes CDR1 ENHRY and CDR2 SYGVKD. This CDR3 is CAIRENQGKSGNTIYF. In DNA, the CDR3 is TGTGCCATCAGAGAAAATCAGGGAAAGTCTGGAAACACCATATATTTT.

This clonotype was seen ten or more times. The CDR3 region is CASSQARAGGDGYTF. The CDR3 DNA follows: TGTGCCAGCAGCCAAGCCCGGGCAGGGGGCGATGGCTACACCTTC. This chain uses TRBV14 with TRBJ1-2; 8 nucleotides match TRBD1. The trim removed 1 base at V and 6 bases at J, leaving 7 bases unmatched. Germline V gives CDR1 SGHDN, CDR2 FVKESK. This CDR3 comprises 15 residues.

Worth noting for this clonotype: A much larger clone differs from this one at a single base, so this may be a read error. The chain couples TRBV9 to TRBJ2-7; possible D gene TRBD2, 5 bases. Germline CDR1 reads SGDLS; CDR2 reads YYNGEE. This CDR3 has 14 residues. The CDR3 spells CASSVAGNSYEQSF. Written as DNA, the CDR3 is TGTGCCAGCAGCGTAGCGGGGAACTCCTACGAGCAGTCCTTC. Variable domain in full (rest from reference TRBV9 and TRBJ2-7): DSGVTQTPKHLITATGQRVTLRCSPRSGDLSVYWYQQSLDQGLQFLIQYYNGEERAKGNILERFSAQQFPDLHSELNLSSLELGDSALYFCASSVAGNSYEQSFGPGTRLTVT.

This clonotype occurred a few times. V and J are TRBV6-2 or TRBV6-3 and TRBJ1-1, with D perhaps TRBD1 (6 bases). The CDR3 spans 14 residues. Trimming took off 6 bases at V and 8 bases at J, with 19 bases between the two ends. Germline V gene data show CDR1 as MNHEY and CDR2 as SVGEGT. Here the CDR3 DNA reads TGTGCCAGCAGCGACCGGGACACCCCTCGCGAAGCTTTCTTT. Translating it yields CASSDRDTPREAFF.

To note about this clonotype: A much larger clone lies one base from this, so it may be a read error. The DNA is omitted, as the CDR3 cannot be located on it reliably, and the CDR3 follows TCRdb's listing. The chain carries TRBV9 and TRBJ2-5; TRBD1 was called by the table and not checked on the DNA. The CDR3 extends over 15 residues, inclusive of both ends. Germline CDR1 SGDLS, CDR2 YYNGEE. Here the CDR3 reads CASSVASGSAETPYF.

This clonotype showed up many times. This chain links TRBV19 with TRBJ2-7; TRBD1 agrees at 11 bases. This CDR3 region has 15 residues. Germline CDR1 LNHDA, CDR2 SQIVND (reference sequence). With 4 bases clipped from V and 1 base from J, the junction kept 3 bases outside the gene matches. The CDR3 reads CASSTGTGGSYEQYF. DNA for the CDR3: TGTGCCAGTAGTACCGGGACAGGGGGTTCCTACGAGCAGTACTTC.

This clonotype was seen at least ten times. The chain employs TRBV18 and TRBJ1-5; D unresolved. The CDR3 contains 12 residues. From germline, CDR1 is KGHSH and CDR2 LQKENI. V dropped 2 bases and J dropped 7 bases, with 6 bases sitting between them. CDR3 DNA: TGTGCCAGCTCACCAGGAGGGCAGCCCCAGCATTTT. It codes for CASSPGGQPQHF.

This clonotype was detected ten times or more. CDR3 DNA: TGTGCCAGCAGCTTCGACTCAACCGCTGGAAACACCATATATTTT. Its protein is CASSFDSTAGNTIYF. The gene calls are TRBV5-8 and TRBJ1-3, with D unresolved. This CDR3 is built from 15 residues. Germline loops: CDR1 SGHTS, CDR2 YDEGEE. The V gene lost 2 bases and the J gene lost 2 bases, with 11 bases spanning the gap.

This clonotype has a count of ten or more. This sequence joins TRBV2 and TRBJ1-4, with 11 bases identical to TRBD1. The CDR3 length is 16 residues. Germline V gives CDR1 SNHLY, CDR2 FYNNEI. Trimming at V came to 6 bases and at J to 8 bases, leaving 11 bases not matched to a gene. CDR3 loop: CASSAYGQGAGEKLFF. CDR3 sequence (DNA): TGTGCCAGCAGCGCTTACGGACAGGGGGCAGGGGAAAAACTGTTTTTT. Variable domain in full (rest from reference TRBV2 and TRBJ1-4): EPEVTQTPSHQVTQMGQEVILRCVPISNHLYFYWYRQILGQKVEFLVSFYNNEISEKSEIFDDQFSVERPDGSNFTLKIRSTKLEDSAMYFCASSAYGQGAGEKLFFGSGTQLSVL.

This clonotype was detected once. No conserved phenylalanine or tryptophan is present at the end of the CDR3, so a read error is the likely explanation. V is TRBV7-2 and J is TRBJ1-2; D unresolved. The CDR3 is 13 residues long. Germline assignment: CDR1 SGHTA and CDR2 FQGNSA. CDR3 amino acids: CASSSYRNSGYTL. CDR3 in DNA: TGCGCCAGCAGTTCTTACAGAAATTCAGGCTACACCCTC.

The sample holds many counts of this clonotype. The chain joins TRBV12-3 or TRBV12-4 to TRBJ1-5; a possible D gene is TRBD1 (5 bases). V gave up 6 bases and J gave up 9 bases, with 15 bases separating them. This CDR3 is 13 amino acids long. This chain's CDR3 is CASSTGVKAPQHF. CDR3 DNA: TGTGCCAGCAGCACAGGAGTGAAGGCGCCCCAGCATTTT.

A note on this clonotype: A much larger clone differs by one base, so this may be a read error. Given the absence of the conserved phenylalanine or tryptophan at the CDR3 end, a read error is likely. The V and J genes are TRBV3-1 and TRBJ2-5; no definite D call. The V end was cut by 1 base, the J end by 5 bases, with 5 bases between. This CDR3 contains 12 residues. The germline CDR1 and CDR2 sequences are LGHDT and YNNKEL (reference sequence). The CDR3 spells CASSQGLETQYS. The CDR3 DNA is TGTGCCAGCAGCCAAGGCTTGGAGACCCAGTACTCC.

V is TRBV30 and J is TRBJ1-1, with D maybe TRBD1 (5 bases). Germline CDR1 GTSNPN, CDR2 SVGIG (reference sequence). The CDR3 consists of 15 residues. The V end lost 4 bases, the J end lost 1 base, and 16 bases lay between the germline ends. The CDR3 DNA is TGTGCCTGGACCTCCGGGGGATCATGGAACACTGAAGCTTTCTTT. It specifies CAWTSGGSWNTEAFF.

At least ten counts were recorded for this clonotype. CDR3 sequence reads: CASSYRTEEKYGYTF. The CDR3 DNA is TGTGCCAGCAGTTACAGGACAGAAGAGAAGTATGGCTACACCTTC. The gene calls are TRBV6-6 and TRBJ1-2, with a possible D match to TRBD1 (6 bases). CDR1 and CDR2 from the germline V gene are MNHNY and SVGAGI (reference sequence). This CDR3 has 15 residues. Trimming pared 2 bases from V and 5 bases from J, leaving 15 bases between.

To note about this clonotype: A read error may account for a junction end that differs from germline. The chain combines TRBV4-1 with TRBJ1-4; possible D gene TRBD1, 5 bases. The CDR3 has 15 amino acids. Germline V lookup: CDR1 MGHRA, CDR2 YSYEKL. CDR3 sequence: CASGQYQGGDEKLFF. In nucleotides, the CDR3 is TGCGCCAGCGGCCAGTACCAGGGCGGTGATGAAAAACTGTTTTTT.

This clonotype was seen a few times. The J gene is TRBJ2-1, the V gene TRBV6-2 or TRBV6-3; D is unclear. V dropped 5 bases and J dropped 0 bases, with 11 bases sitting between them. The germline V gene encodes CDR1 MNHEY and CDR2 SVGEGT. CDR3 length equals 15 residues. This chain's CDR3 is CASSNGRYSYNEQFF. The CDR3 DNA reads as TGTGCCAGCAGTAATGGACGTTACTCCTACAATGAGCAGTTCTTC.